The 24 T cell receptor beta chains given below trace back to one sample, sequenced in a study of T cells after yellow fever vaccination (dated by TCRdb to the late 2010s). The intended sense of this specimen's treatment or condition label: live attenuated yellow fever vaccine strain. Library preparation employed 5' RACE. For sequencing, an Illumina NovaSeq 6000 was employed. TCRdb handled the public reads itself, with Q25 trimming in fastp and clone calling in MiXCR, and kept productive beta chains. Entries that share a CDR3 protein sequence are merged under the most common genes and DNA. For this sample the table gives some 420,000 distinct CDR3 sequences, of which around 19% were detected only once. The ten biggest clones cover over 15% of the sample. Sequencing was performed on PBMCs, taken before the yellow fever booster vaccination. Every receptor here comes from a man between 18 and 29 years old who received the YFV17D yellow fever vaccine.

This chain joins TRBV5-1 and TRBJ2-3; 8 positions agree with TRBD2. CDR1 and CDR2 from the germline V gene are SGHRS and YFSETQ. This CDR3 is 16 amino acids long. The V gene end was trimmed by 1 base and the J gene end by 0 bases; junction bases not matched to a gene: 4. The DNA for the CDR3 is TGCGCCAGCAGCTTGTTAGCGGGGTCTAGCACAGATACGCAGTATTTT. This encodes CASSLLAGSSTDTQYF.

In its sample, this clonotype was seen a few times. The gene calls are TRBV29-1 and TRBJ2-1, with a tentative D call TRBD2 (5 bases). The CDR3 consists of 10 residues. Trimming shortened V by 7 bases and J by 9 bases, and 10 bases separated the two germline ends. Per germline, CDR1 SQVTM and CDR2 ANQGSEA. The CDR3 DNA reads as TGCAGCGCCGGCGGGTTTGAGCAGTTCTTC. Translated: CSAGGFEQFF.

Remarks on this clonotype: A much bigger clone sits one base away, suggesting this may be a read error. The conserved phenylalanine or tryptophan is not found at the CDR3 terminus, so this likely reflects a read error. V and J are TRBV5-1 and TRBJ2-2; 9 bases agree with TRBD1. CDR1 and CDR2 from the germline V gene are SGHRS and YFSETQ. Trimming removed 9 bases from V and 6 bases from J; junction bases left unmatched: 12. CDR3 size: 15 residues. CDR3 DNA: TGCGCCACAACCCCGGGACAGGGCAGTCCCGGGGAGCTGTTTATT. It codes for CATTPGQGSPGELFI.

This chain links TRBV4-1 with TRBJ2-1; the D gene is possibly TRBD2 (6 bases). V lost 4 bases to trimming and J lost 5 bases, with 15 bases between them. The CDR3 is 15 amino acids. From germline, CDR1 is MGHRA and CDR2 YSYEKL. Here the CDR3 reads CASSRGPSGHNEQFF. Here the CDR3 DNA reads TGCGCCAGCAGCCGAGGTCCCAGCGGGCACAATGAGCAGTTCTTC.

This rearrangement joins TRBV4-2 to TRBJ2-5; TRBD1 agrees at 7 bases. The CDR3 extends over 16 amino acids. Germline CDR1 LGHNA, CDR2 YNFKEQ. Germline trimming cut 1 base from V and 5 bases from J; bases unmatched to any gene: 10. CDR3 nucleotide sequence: TGTGCCAGCAGCCAAGCTTCAGGGGGACAGATGGAGACCCAGTACTTC. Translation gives CASSQASGGQMETQYF.

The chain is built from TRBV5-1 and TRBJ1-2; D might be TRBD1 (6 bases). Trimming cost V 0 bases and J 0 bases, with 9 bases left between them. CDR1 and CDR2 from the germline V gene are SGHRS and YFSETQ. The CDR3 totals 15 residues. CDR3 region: CASSLVGTTNYGYTF. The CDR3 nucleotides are TGCGCCAGCAGCTTGGTCGGGACAACTAACTATGGCTACACCTTC.

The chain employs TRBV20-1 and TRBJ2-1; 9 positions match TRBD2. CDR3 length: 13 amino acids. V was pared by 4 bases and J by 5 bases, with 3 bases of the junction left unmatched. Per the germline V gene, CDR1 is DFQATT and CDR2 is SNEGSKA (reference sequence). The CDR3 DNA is TGCAGTGCTACCGGGACTAGCCACAATGAGCAGTTCTTC. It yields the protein CSATGTSHNEQFF.

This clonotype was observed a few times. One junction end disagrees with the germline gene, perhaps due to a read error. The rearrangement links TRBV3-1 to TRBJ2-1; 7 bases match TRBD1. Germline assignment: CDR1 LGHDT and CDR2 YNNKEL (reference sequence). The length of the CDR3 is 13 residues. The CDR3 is CASSPGTAIGLNF. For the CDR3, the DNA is TGTGCCAGCAGCCCGGGGACAGCCATAGGCCTTAACTTC.

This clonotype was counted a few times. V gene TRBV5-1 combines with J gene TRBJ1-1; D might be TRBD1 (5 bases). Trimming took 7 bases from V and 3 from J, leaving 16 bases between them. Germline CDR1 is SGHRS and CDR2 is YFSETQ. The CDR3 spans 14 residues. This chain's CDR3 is CASRGTVGDTEAFF. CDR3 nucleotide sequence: TGCGCCAGCCGTGGGACCGTGGGCGACACTGAAGCTTTCTTT.

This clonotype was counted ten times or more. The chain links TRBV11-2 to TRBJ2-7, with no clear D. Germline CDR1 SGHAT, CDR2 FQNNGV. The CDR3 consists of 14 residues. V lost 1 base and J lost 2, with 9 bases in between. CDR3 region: CASSLGTGPYEQYV. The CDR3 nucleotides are TGTGCCAGCAGCTTAGGCACGGGCCCCTACGAGCAGTACGTC.

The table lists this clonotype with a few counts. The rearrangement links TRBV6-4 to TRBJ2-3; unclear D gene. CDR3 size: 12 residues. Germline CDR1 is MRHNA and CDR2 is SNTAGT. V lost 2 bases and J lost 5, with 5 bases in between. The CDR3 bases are TGTGCCAGCAGTGACGGGGAAGATACGCAGTATTTT. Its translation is CASSDGEDTQYF.

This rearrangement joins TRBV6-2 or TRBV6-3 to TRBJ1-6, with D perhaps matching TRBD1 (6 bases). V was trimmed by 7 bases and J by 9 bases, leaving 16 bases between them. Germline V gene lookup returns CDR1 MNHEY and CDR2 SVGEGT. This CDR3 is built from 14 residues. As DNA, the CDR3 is TGTGCCAGCAATCCGACAGGAGGTCGTTCACCCCTCCACTTT. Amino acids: CASNPTGGRSPLHF.

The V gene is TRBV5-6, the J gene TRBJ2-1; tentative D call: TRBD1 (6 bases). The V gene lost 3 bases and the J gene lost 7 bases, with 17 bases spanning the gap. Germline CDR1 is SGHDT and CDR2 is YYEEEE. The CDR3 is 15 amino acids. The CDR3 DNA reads TGTGCCAGCAGCTGGTCAGGGGCTCTCCGGAATGAGCAGTTCTTC. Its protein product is CASSWSGALRNEQFF. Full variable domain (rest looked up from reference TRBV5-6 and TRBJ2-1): DAGVTQSPTHLIKTRGQQVTLRCSPKSGHDTVSWYQQALGQGPQFIFQYYEEEERQRGNFPDRFSGHQFPNYSSELNVNALLLGDSALYLCASSWSGALRNEQFFGPGTRLTVL.

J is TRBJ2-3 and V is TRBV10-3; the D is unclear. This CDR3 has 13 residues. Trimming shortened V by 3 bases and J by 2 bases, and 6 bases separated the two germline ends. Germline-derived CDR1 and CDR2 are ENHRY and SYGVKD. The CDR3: CAISDTFTDTQYF. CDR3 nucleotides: TGTGCCATCAGTGACACCTTCACAGATACGCAGTATTTT.

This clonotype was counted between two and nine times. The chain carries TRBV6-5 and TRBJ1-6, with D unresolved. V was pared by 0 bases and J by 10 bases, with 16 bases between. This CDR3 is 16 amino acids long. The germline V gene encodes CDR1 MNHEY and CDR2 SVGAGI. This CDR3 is CASSYSLSIAASPLHF. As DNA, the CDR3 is TGTGCCAGCAGTTACTCGCTTTCCATCGCTGCCTCACCCCTCCACTTT.

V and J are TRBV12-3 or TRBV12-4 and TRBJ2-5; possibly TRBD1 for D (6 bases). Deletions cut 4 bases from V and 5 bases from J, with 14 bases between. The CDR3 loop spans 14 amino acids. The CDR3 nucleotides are TGTGCCAGCAGTTCCTTTACAGGGACGGAGACCCAGTACTTC. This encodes CASSSFTGTETQYF.

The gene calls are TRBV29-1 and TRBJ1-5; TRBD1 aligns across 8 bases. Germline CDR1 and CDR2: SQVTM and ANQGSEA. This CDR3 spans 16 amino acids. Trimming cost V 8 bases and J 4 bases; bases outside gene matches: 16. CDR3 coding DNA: TGCAGCCCCCGAACAGGGGGTCTGGTGGGAAATCAGCCCCAGCATTTT. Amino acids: CSPRTGGLVGNQPQHF.

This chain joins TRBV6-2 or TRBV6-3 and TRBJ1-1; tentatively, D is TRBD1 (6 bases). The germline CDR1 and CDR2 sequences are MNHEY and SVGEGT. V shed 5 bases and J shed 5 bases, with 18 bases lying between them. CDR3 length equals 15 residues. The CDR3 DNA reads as TGTGCCAGCAGTCGGACAGTCCGGGGCCCGACTGAAGCTTTCTTT. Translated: CASSRTVRGPTEAFF.

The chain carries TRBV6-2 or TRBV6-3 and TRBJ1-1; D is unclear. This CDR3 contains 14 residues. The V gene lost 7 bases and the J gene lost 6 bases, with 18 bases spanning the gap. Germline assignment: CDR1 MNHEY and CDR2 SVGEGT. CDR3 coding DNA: TGTGCCAGCAACCAAGGTCGGGGAGGCTCTGAAGCTTTCTTT. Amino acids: CASNQGRGGSEAFF.

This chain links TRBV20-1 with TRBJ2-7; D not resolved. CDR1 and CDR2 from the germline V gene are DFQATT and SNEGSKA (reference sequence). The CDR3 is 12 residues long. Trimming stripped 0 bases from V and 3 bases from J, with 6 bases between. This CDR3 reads CSARDDGYEQYF. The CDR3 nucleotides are TGCAGTGCTAGAGATGATGGCTACGAGCAGTACTTC.

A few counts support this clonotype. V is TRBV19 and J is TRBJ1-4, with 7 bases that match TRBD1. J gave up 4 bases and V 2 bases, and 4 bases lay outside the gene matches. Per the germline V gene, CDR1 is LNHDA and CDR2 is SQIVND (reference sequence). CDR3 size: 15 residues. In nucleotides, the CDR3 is TGTGCCAGTAGTATACGGGACAGTAATAATGAAAAACTGTTTTTT. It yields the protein CASSIRDSNNEKLFF.

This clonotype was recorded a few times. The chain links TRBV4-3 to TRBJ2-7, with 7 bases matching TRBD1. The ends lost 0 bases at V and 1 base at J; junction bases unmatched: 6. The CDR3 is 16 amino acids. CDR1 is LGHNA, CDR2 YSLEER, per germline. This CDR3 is CASSQEVGQPSYEQYF. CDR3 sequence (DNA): TGCGCCAGCAGCCAAGAGGTGGGACAGCCGTCCTACGAGCAGTACTTC.

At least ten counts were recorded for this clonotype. The CDR3 region is CSARDPTRAEKLFF. In DNA, the CDR3 is TGCAGTGCTAGAGATCCTACTCGGGCGGAAAAACTGTTTTTT. The chain uses TRBV20-1 and TRBJ1-4; D is undetermined. Germline CDR1 DFQATT, CDR2 SNEGSKA (reference sequence). The V end lost 0 bases, the J end lost 8 bases, and 13 bases lay between the germline ends. The CDR3 extends over 14 amino acids.

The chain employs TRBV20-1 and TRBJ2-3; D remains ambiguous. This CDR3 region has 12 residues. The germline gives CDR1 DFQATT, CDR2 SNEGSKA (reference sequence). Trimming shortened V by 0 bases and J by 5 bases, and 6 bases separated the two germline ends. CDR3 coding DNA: TGCAGTGCTAGAGACTGGGAAGATACGCAGTATTTT. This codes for CSARDWEDTQYF.